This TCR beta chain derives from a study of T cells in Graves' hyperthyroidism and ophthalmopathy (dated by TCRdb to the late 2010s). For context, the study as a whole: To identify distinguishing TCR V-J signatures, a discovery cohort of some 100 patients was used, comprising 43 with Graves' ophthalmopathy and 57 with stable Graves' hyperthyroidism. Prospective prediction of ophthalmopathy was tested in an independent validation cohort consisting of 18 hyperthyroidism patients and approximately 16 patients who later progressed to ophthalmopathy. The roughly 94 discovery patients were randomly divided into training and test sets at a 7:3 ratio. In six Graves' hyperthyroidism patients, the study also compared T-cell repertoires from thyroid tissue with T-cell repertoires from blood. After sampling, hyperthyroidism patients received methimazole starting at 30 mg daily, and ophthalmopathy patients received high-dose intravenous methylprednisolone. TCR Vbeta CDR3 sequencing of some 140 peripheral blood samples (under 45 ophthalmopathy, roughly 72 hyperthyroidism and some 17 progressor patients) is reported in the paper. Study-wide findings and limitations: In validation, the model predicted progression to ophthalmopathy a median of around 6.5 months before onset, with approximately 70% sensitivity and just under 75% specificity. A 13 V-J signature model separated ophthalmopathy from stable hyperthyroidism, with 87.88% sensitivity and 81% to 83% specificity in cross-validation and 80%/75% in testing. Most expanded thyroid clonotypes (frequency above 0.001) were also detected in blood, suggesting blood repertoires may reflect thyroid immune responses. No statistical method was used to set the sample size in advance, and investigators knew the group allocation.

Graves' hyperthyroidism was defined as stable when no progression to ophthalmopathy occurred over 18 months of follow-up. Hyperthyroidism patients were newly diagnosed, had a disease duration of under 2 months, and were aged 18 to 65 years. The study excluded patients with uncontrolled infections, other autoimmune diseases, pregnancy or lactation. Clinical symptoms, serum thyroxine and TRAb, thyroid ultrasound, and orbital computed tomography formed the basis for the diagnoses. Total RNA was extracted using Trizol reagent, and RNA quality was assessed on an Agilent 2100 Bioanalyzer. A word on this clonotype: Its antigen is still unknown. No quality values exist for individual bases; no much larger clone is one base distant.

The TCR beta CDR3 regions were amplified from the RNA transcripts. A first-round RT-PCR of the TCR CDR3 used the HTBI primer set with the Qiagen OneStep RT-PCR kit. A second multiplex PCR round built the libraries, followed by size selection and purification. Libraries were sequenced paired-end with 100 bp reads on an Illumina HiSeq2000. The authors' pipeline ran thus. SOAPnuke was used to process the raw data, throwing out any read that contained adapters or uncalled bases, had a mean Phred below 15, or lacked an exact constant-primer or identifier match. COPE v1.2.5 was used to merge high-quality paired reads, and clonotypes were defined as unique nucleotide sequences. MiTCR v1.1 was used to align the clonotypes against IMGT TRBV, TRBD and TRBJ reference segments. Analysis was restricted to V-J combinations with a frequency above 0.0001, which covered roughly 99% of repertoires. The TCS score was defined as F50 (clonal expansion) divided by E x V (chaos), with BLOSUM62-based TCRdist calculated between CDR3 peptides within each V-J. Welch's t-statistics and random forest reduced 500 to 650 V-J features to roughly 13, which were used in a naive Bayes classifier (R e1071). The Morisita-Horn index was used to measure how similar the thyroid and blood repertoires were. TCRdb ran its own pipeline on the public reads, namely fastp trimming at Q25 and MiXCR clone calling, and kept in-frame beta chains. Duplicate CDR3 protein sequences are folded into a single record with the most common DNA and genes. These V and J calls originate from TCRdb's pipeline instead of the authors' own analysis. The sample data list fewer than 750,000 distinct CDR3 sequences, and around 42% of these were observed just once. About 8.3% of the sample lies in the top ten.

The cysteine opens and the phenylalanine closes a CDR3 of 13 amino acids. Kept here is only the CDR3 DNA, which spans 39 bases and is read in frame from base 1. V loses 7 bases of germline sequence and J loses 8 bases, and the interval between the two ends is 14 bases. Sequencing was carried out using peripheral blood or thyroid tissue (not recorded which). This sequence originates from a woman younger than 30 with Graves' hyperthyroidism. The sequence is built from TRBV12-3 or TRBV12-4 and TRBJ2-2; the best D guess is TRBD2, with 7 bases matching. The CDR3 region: CASTYGGTGELFF. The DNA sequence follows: TGTGCCAGCACCTACGGGGGGACAGGGGAGCTGTTTTTT.